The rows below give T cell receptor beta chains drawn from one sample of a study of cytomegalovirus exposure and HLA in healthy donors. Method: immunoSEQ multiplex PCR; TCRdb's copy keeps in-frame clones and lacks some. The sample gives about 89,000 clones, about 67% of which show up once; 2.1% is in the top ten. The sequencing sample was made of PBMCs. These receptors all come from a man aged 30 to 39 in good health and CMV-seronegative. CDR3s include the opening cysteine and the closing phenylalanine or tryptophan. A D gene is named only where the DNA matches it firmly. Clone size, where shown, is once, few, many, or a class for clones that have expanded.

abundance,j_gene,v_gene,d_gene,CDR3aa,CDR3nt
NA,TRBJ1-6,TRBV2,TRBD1,CASSQQGGPNSPLHF,TGTGCCAGCAGCCAACAGGGGGGACCTAATTCACCCCTCCACTTT
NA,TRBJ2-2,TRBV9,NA,CASSVAGAANTGELFF,TGTGCCAGCAGCGTAGCTGGGGCAGCGAACACCGGGGAGCTGTTTTTT
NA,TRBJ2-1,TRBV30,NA,CAWSVTQRRSEQFF,TGTGCCTGGAGTGTTACACAACGGAGGAGTGAGCAGTTCTTC
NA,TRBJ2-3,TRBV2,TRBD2,CASRRAGGRTDTQYF,TGTGCCAGCAGACGAGCGGGGGGCCGCACAGATACGCAGTATTTT
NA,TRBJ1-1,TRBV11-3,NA,CASSLVTGTEAFF,TGTGCCAGCAGCTTAGTCACCGGCACTGAAGCTTTCTTT
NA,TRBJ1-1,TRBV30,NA,CAWRYFNTEAFF,TGTGCCTGGAGGTACTTTAACACTGAAGCTTTCTTT
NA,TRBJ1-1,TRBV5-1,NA,CASSDVGANTNTEAFF,TGCGCCAGCAGCGACGTTGGGGCAAATACAAACACTGAAGCTTTCTTT
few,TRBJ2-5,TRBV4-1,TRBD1,CASSQLGTEETQYF,TGCGCCAGCAGCCAATTAGGGACAGAAGAGACCCAGTACTTC
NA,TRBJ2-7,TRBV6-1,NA,CASSGGLGGTWYEQYF,TGTGCCAGCAGTGGAGGGTTAGGGGGTACCTGGTATGAGCAGTACTTC
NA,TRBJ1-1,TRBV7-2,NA,CASSSSVGSIAEAFF,TGTGCCAGCAGCTCCTCCGTAGGGAGCATCGCTGAAGCTTTCTTT
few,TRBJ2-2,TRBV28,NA,CASSLRGSAIGGELFF,TGTGCCAGCAGTTTAAGGGGGAGCGCCATCGGCGGGGAGCTGTTTTTT
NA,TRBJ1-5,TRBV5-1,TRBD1,CASSGGDSGNQPQHF,TGCGCCAGCAGCGGCGGGGACAGCGGCAATCAGCCCCAGCATTTT
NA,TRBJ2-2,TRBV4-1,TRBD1,CASSEGQGVWTGELFF,TGCGCCAGCAGCGAGGGACAGGGTGTTTGGACCGGGGAGCTGTTTTTT
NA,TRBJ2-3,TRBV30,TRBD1,CARRTGRTDTQYF,TGTGCCCGTAGGACAGGCCGCACAGATACGCAGTATTTT
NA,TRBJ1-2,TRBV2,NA,CASSNPRDGYTF,TGTGCCAGCAGCAACCCCCGAGATGGCTACACCTTC
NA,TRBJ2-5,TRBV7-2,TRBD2,CASSGGVLETQYF,TGTGCCAGCAGCGGGGGGGTCTTGGAGACCCAGTACTTC
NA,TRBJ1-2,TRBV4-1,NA,CASSTPGEALYGYTF,TGCGCCAGCAGCACACCCGGGGAGGCCCTCTATGGCTACACCTTC
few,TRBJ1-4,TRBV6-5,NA,CASSRTAGTNEKLFF,TGTGCCAGCAGCCGGACGGCGGGCACTAATGAAAAACTGTTTTTT
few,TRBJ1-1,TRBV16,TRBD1,CASTAGGQGTEAFF,TGTGCCAGCACAGCTGGTGGACAGGGGACTGAAGCTTTCTTT
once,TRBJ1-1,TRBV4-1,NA,CASSQAGEGFGNTEAFF,TGCGCCAGCAGCCAAGCAGGGGAAGGATTTGGGAACACTGAAGCTTTCTTT
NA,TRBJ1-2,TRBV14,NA,CASSQQANYGYTF,TGTGCCAGCAGCCAACAGGCTAACTATGGCTACACCTTC
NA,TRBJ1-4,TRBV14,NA,CASSQDFGGDEKLFF,TGTGCCAGCAGCCAAGATTTCGGAGGGGATGAAAAACTGTTTTTT
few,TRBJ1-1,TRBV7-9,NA,CASSPAVTELNTEAFF,TGTGCCAGCAGCCCAGCCGTGACAGAACTGAACACTGAAGCTTTCTTT
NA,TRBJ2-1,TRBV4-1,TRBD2,CASSLFSGDYNEQFF,TGCGCCAGCAGCCTATTCAGCGGGGACTACAATGAGCAGTTCTTC
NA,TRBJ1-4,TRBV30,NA,CAWSVATVEKLFF,TGTGCCTGGAGTGTTGCGACAGTTGAAAAACTGTTTTTT
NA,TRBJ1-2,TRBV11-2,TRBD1,CASSLRDRGGYGYTF,TGTGCCAGCAGCCTTCGGGACAGGGGAGGCTATGGCTACACCTTC
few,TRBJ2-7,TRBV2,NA,CASSWSYEQYF,TGTGCCAGCAGCTGGAGCTACGAGCAGTACTTC
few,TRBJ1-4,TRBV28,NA,CASSFSGASTNEKLFF,TGTGCCAGCAGTTTCTCAGGGGCCTCAACTAATGAAAAACTGTTTTTT
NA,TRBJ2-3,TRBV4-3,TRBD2,CASSHPRPSGGVSTDTQYF,TGCGCCAGCAGCCACCCCCGCCCTAGCGGGGGGGTGAGCACAGATACGCAGTATTTT
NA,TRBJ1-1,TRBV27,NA,CASRSGGTEAFF,TGTGCCAGCAGGAGCGGGGGGACTGAAGCTTTCTTT
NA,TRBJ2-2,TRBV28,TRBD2,CASSFRLAEDTGELFF,TGTGCCAGCAGTTTCCGCCTAGCGGAGGACACCGGGGAGCTGTTTTTT
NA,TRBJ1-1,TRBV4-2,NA,CASRAGATLNTEAFF,TGTGCCAGCCGGGCAGGGGCGACATTGAACACTGAAGCTTTCTTT
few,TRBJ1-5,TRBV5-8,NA,CASSWEGQPQHF,TGTGCCAGCAGCTGGGAGGGTCAGCCCCAGCATTTT
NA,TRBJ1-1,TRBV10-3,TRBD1,CAISTPGQGNTEAFF,TGTGCCATCAGTACGCCGGGACAGGGGAACACTGAAGCTTTCTTT
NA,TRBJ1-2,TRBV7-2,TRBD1,CASSEGTGVDGYTF,TGTGCCAGCAGTGAAGGCACAGGGGTGGATGGCTACACCTTC
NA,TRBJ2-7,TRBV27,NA,CASSLNSGTGVLWEQYF,TGTGCCAGCAGTTTAAATAGTGGGACGGGAGTACTGTGGGAGCAGTACTTC
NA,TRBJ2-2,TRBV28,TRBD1,CASSLTGGNTGELFF,TGTGCCAGCAGTTTAACAGGGGGGAACACCGGGGAGCTGTTTTTT
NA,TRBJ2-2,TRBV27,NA,CASSLISLPGELFF,TGTGCCAGCAGTTTGATTAGTCTTCCCGGGGAGCTGTTTTTT
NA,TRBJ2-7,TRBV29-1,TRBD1,CSVERTGWTREQYF,TGCAGCGTAGAGAGGACAGGGTGGACGCGAGAGCAGTACTTC
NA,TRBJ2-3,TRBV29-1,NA,CSVRQSNTDTQYF,TGCAGCGTCAGACAGTCCAATACAGATACGCAGTATTTT
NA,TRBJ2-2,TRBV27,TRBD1,CASSRNRGTGELFF,TGTGCCAGCAGTCGCAACAGGGGGACCGGGGAGCTGTTTTTT
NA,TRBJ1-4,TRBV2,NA,CASSENRPNEKLFF,TGTGCCAGCAGTGAAAACAGGCCAAATGAAAAACTGTTTTTT
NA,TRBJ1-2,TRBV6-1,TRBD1,CASRLQGANYGYTF,TGTGCCAGCAGACTACAGGGGGCTAACTATGGCTACACCTTC
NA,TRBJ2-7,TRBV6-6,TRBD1,CASPRDRGTYEQYF,TGTGCCAGCCCCCGGGACAGGGGGACCTACGAGCAGTACTTC
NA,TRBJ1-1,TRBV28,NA,CASRMTGPEAFF,TGTGCCAGCAGGATGACAGGTCCTGAAGCTTTCTTT
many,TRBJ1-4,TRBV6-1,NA,CASRTGSNEKLFF,TGTGCCAGCAGGACAGGCTCCAATGAAAAACTGTTTTTT
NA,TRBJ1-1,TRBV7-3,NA,CASSFSYGEGGDTEAFF,TGTGCCAGCAGCTTTTCGTACGGGGAGGGCGGGGACACTGAAGCTTTCTTT
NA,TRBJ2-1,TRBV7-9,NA,CASSLVVAAYNEQFF,TGTGCCAGCAGCTTAGTAGTAGCGGCGTACAATGAGCAGTTCTTC
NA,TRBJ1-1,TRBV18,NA,CASSLGMDTEAFF,TGTGCCAGCTCACTTGGCATGGACACTGAAGCTTTCTTT
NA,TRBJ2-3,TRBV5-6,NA,CASSPVSELSTDTQYF,TGTGCCAGCAGCCCTGTTAGCGAACTTAGCACAGATACGCAGTATTTT
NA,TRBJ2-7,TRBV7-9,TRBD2,CASSLVASGSYEQYF,TGTGCCAGCAGCTTAGTAGCTAGCGGCTCCTACGAGCAGTACTTC
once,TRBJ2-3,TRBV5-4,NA,CASSLNLVSTDTQYF,TGTGCCAGCAGCTTGAATCTTGTTAGCACAGATACGCAGTATTTT
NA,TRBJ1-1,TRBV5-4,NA,CATLDRTLNTEAFF,TGTGCCACCTTAGACAGGACCCTGAACACTGAAGCTTTCTTT
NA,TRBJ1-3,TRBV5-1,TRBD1,CASSLDRVRIGNTIYF,TGCGCCAGCAGCCTGGACAGGGTTCGGATTGGAAACACCATATATTTT
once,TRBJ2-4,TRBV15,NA,CATSRDLLAKNIQYF,TGTGCCACCAGCAGAGATCTTTTAGCCAAAAACATTCAGTACTTC
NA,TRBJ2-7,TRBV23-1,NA,CASSQSGFGLYEQYF,TGCGCCAGCAGTCAATCGGGATTTGGACTTTACGAGCAGTACTTC
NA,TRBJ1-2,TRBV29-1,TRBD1,CSVRPGQGYGYTF,TGCAGCGTCCGACCGGGACAGGGCTATGGCTACACCTTC
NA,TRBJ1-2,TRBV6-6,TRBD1,CASSHTTGPNGYTF,TGTGCCAGCAGCCATACGACAGGGCCCAATGGCTACACCTTC
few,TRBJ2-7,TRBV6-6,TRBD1,CASSYRQGAGEQYF,TGTGCCAGCAGTTACAGGCAGGGGGCGGGAGAGCAGTACTTC